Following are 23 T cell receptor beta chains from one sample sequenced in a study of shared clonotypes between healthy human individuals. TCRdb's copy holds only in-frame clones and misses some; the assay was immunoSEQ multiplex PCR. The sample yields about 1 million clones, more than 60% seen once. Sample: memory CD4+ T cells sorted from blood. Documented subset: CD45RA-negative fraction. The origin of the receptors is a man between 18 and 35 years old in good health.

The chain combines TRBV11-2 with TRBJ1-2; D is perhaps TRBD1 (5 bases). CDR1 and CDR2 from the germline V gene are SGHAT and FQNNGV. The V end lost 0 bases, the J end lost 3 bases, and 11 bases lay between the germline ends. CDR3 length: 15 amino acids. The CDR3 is CASSLESGRHYGYTF. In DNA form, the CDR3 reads TGTGCCAGCAGCTTAGAGTCGGGACGCCACTATGGCTACACCTTC.

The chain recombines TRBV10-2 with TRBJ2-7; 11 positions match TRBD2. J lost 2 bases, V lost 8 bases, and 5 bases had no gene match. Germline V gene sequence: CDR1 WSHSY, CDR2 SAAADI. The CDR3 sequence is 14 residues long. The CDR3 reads CASLGSGRAYEQYF. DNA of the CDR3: TGCGCCAGCTTAGGTAGCGGGAGGGCCTACGAGCAGTACTTC.

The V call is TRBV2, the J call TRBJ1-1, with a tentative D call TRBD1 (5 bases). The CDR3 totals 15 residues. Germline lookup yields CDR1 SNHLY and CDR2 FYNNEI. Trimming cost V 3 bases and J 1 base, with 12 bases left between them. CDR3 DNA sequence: TGTGCCAGCAGTGATCAGGGTCCCCAGAACACTGAAGCTTTCTTT. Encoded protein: CASSDQGPQNTEAFF.

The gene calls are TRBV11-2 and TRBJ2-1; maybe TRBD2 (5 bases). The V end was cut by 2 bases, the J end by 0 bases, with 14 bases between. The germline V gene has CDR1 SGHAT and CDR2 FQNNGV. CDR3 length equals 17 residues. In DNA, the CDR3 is TGTGCCAGCAGCTTAATGCTGAGCGGAAGCTCCTACAATGAGCAGTTCTTC. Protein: CASSLMLSGSSYNEQFF.

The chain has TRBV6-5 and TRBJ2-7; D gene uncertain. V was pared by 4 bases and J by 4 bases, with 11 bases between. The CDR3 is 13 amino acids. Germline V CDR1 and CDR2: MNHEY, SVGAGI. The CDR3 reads CASSLSTNYEQYF. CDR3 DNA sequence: TGTGCCAGCAGTTTATCAACTAATTACGAGCAGTACTTC.

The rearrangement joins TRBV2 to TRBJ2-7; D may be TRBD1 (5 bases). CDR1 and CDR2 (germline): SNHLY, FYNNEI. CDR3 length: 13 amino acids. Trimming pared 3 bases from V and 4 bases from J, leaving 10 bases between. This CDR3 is CASSESGRYEQYF. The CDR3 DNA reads TGTGCCAGCAGTGAGTCAGGGCGGTACGAGCAGTACTTC. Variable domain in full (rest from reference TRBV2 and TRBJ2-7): EPEVTQTPSHQVTQMGQEVILRCVPISNHLYFYWYRQILGQKVEFLVSFYNNEISEKSEIFDDQFSVERPDGSNFTLKIRSTKLEDSAMYFCASSESGRYEQYFGPGTRLTVT.

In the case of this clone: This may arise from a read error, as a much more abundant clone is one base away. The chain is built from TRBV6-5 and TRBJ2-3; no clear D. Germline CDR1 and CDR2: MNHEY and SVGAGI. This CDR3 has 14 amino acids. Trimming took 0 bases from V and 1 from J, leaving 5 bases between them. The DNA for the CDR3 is TGTGCCAGCAGTTACTCGACTGGCACAGATACGCAGTATTTT. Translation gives CASSYSTGTDTQYF.

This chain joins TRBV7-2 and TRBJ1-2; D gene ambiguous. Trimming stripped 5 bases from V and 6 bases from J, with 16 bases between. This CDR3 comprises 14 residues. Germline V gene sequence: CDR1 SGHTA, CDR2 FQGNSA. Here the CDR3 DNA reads TGTGCCAGCAGCAGCGCTGGCAGGTCGGATGGCTACACCTTC. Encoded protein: CASSSAGRSDGYTF.

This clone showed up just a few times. In DNA, the CDR3 is TGTGCCAGCAGTCCCCCGAGCACCAACGGGTACGAGCAGTACTTC. It translates to CASSPPSTNGYEQYF. The J gene is TRBJ2-7, the V gene TRBV28; no clear D gene. The V end lost 5 bases, the J end lost 4 bases, and 18 bases lay between the germline ends. The CDR3 contains 15 residues. Germline V gives CDR1 MDHEN, CDR2 SYDVKM.

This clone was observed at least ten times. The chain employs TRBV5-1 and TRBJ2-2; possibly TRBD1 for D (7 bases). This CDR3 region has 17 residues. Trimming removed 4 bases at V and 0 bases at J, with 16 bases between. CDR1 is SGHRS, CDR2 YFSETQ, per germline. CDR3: CASSRGGGVTNTGELFF. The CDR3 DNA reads TGCGCCAGCAGCCGAGGAGGGGGCGTTACGAACACCGGGGAGCTGTTTTTT.

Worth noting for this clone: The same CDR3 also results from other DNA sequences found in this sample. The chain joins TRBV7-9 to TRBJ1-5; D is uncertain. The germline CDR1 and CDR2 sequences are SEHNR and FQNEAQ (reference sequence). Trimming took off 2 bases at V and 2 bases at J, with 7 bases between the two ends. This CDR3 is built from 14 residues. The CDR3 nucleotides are TGTGCCAGCAGCTTATCAGGAGGCAATCAGCCCCAGCATTTT. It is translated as CASSLSGGNQPQHF.

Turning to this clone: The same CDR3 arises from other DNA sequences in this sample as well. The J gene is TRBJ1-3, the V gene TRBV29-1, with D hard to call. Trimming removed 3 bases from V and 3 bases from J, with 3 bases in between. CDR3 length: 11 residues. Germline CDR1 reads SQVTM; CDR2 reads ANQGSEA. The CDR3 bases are TGCAGCGTTGAGGGTGGAAACACCATATATTTT. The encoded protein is CSVEGGNTIYF. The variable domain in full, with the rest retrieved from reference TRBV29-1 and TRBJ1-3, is SAVISQKPSRDICQRGTSLTIQCQVDSQVTMMFWYRQQPGQSLTLIATANQGSEATYESGFVIDKFPISRPNLTFSTLTVSNMSPEDSSIYLCSVEGGNTIYFGEGSWLTVV.

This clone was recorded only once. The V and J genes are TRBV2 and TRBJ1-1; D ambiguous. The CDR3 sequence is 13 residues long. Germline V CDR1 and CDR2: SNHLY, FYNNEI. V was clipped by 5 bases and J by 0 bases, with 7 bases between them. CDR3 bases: TGTGCCAGCAGTCCCCGATTGAACACTGAAGCTTTCTTT. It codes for CASSPRLNTEAFF. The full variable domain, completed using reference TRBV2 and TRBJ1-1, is EPEVTQTPSHQVTQMGQEVILRCVPISNHLYFYWYRQILGQKVEFLVSFYNNEISEKSEIFDDQFSVERPDGSNFTLKIRSTKLEDSAMYFCASSPRLNTEAFFGQGTRLTVV.

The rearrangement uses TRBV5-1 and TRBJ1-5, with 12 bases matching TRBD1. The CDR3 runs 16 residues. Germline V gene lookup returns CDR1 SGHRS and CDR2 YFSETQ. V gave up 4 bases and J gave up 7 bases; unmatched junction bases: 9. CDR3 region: CASSPGTGGFWQPQHF. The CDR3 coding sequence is TGCGCCAGCAGCCCCGGGACAGGGGGCTTTTGGCAGCCCCAGCATTTT.

The CDR3 coding sequence is TGTGCCAGCTCACCACCGCAGGGGGGACAGGGAAACAATGAGCAGTTCTTC. Translation: CASSPPQGGQGNNEQFF. The rearrangement uses TRBV18 and TRBJ2-1; 9 bases are shared with TRBD1. This CDR3 contains 17 residues. CDR1 and CDR2 (germline): KGHSH, LQKENI. V was pared by 0 bases and J by 5 bases, with 8 bases of the junction left unmatched.

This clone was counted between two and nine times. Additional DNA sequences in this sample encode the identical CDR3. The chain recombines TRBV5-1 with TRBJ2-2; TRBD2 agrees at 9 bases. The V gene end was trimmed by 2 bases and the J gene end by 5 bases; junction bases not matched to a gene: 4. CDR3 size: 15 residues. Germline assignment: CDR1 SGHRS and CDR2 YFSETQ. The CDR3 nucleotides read TGCGCCAGCAGCTTAGCGGGAGGTCAAACCGGGGAGCTGTTTTTT. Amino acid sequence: CASSLAGGQTGELFF.

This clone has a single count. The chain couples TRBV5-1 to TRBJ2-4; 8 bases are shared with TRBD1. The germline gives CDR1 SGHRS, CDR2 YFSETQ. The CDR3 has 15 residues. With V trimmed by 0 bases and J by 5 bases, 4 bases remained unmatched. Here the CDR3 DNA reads TGCGCCAGCAGCTTGGCAACAGGGGGAGAAAACATTCAGTACTTC. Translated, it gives CASSLATGGENIQYF.

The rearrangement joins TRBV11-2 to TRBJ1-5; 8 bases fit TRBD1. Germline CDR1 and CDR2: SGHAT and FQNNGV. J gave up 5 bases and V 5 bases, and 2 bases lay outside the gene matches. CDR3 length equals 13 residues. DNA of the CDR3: TGTGCCAGCAGCCCGGACAGGGATCAGCCCCAGCATTTT. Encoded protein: CASSPDRDQPQHF.

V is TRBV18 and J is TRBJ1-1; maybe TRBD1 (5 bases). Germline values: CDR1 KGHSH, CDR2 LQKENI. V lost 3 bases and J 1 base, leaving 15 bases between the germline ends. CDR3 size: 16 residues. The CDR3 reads CASSPQLAGRNTEAFF. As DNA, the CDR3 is TGTGCCAGCTCACCCCAACTGGCAGGGCGGAACACTGAAGCTTTCTTT.

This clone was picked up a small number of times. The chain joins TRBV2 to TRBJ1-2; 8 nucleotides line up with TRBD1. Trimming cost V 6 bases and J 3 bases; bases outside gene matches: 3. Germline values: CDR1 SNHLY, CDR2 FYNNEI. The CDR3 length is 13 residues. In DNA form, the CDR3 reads TGTGCCAGCAGGGGACAGGTAGACTATGGCTACACCTTC. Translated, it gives CASRGQVDYGYTF.

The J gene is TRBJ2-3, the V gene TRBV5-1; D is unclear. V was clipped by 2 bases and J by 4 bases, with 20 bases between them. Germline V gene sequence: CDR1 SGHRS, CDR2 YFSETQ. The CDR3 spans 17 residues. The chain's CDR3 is CASSFVPIAWIPDTQYF. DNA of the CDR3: TGCGCCAGCAGCTTCGTTCCGATCGCGTGGATTCCAGATACGCAGTATTTT.

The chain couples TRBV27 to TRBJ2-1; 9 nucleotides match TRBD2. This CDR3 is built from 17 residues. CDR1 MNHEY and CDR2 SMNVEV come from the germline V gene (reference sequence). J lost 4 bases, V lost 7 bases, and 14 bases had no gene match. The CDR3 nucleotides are TGTGCCAGCACGGTTAGCGGGAGACGGGGGCCTTACAATGAGCAGTTCTTC. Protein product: CASTVSGRRGPYNEQFF.

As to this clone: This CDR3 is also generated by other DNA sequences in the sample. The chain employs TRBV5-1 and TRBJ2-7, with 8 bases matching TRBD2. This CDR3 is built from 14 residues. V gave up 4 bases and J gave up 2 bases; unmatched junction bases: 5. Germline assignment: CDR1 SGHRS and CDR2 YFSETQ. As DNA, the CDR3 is TGCGCCAGCAGCAGCGGGGGCGAGACCTACGAGCAGTACTTC. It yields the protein CASSSGGETYEQYF.